What follows are 21 T cell receptor beta chains derived from one specimen sequenced in a study of OX40 agonist ivuxolimab in advanced cancers. The protocol was immunoSEQ multiplex PCR, while the TCRdb copy is restricted to in-frame clones and leaves out a portion. The sample lists 20,000 to 25,000 clones, roughly 80% occurring once. The specimen comprised CD4+ or CD8+ T cells sorted from blood, sampled in a trial of the OX40 agonist ivuxolimab. The receptor source for this set is an adult with an advanced solid tumor such as melanoma, head and neck, liver or kidney cancer.

This clone was observed once. The chain carries TRBV7-9 and TRBJ2-5; 10 nucleotides align to TRBD1. Trimming took 5 bases from V and 5 from J; bases not matched to a gene: 11. Per the germline V gene, CDR1 is SEHNR and CDR2 is FQNEAQ (reference sequence). This CDR3 is built from 16 residues. CDR3 loop: CASSSRDRGLFETQYF. The DNA of the CDR3 is TGTGCCAGCAGCAGCCGGGACAGGGGTCTCTTTGAGACCCAGTACTTC.

V and J are TRBV13 and TRBJ2-1, with TRBD2 identical over 8 bases. The CDR3 runs to 16 residues. Trimming took 1 base from V and 6 from J; bases not matched to a gene: 8. Germline assignment: CDR1 PRHDT and CDR2 FYEKMQ (reference sequence). CDR3 region: CASSLDGRAQSNEQFF. For the CDR3, the DNA is TGTGCCAGCAGCTTAGACGGGAGGGCCCAGAGCAATGAGCAGTTCTTC.

The CDR3 protein is CASSHARDRATGYEQYF. The CDR3 DNA is TGTGCCAGCAGCCACGCTCGGGACAGGGCGACCGGTTACGAGCAGTACTTC. The V call is TRBV14, the J call TRBJ2-7; 9 nucleotides align to TRBD1. The J segment lost 4 bases and the V segment lost 3 bases, leaving 13 bases of the junction unmatched. Germline V gene sequence: CDR1 SGHDN, CDR2 FVKESK. The CDR3 has 17 residues.

This clone appeared a single time. This chain joins TRBV18 and TRBJ1-1; possible D gene TRBD1, 5 bases. Germline CDR1 KGHSH, CDR2 LQKENI. V shed 0 bases and J shed 6 bases, with 17 bases lying between them. The CDR3 runs 16 residues. The CDR3 DNA reads as TGTGCCAGCTCACCACCGGCGGGCAGGGCGAGGGCTGAAGCTTTCTTT. Protein: CASSPPAGRARAEAFF.

J is TRBJ2-7 and V is TRBV11-3, with TRBD1 identical over 10 bases. CDR1 SGHNT and CDR2 YENEEA come from the germline V gene. The ends lost 7 bases at V and 6 bases at J; junction bases unmatched: 9. The length of the CDR3 is 14 residues. The CDR3 region has the DNA TGTGCCAGCAAACAAGACAGGGGGCCCACCGAGCAGTACTTC. Protein: CASKQDRGPTEQYF.

V usage is TRBV7-9 and J usage is TRBJ2-3, with D perhaps assigned TRBD1 or TRBD2 (5 bases each). The CDR3 totals 15 residues. Trimming stripped 5 bases from V and 6 bases from J, with 18 bases between. Germline V gene data show CDR1 as SEHNR and CDR2 as FQNEAQ (reference sequence). In DNA form, the CDR3 reads TGTGCCAGCAGCCCCGGAGTAGCCGGGACGGATACGCAGTATTTT. Translated: CASSPGVAGTDTQYF.

The genes are TRBV7-2 and TRBJ1-1, with D uncertain. CDR1 and CDR2 from the germline V gene are SGHTA and FQGNSA. The CDR3 is made up of 13 amino acids. Trimming stripped 5 bases from V and 6 bases from J, with 13 bases between. This chain's CDR3 is CASSPEWYAEAFF. The CDR3 DNA reads TGTGCCAGCAGCCCCGAGTGGTACGCTGAAGCTTTCTTT.

V usage is TRBV5-6 and J usage is TRBJ1-2, with D possibly matching TRBD1 (5 bases). V lost 1 base and J lost 4, with 5 bases in between. CDR1 and CDR2 from the germline V gene are SGHDT and YYEEEE. This CDR3 region has 12 residues. CDR3 nucleotide sequence: TGTGCCAGCAGCTTGAGGGGCTATGGCTACACCTTC. Translated, it gives CASSLRGYGYTF. The full variable domain, completed using reference TRBV5-6 and TRBJ1-2, is DAGVTQSPTHLIKTRGQQVTLRCSPKSGHDTVSWYQQALGQGPQFIFQYYEEEERQRGNFPDRFSGHQFPNYSSELNVNALLLGDSALYLCASSLRGYGYTFGSGTRLTVV.

This clone is categorized as medium-sized. The gene calls are TRBV7-9 and TRBJ1-1; possible D gene TRBD1, 6 bases. CDR3 length equals 17 residues. The V and J ends lost 1 base and 8 bases respectively, with 23 bases between them. Germline V gene data show CDR1 as SEHNR and CDR2 as FQNEAQ (reference sequence). CDR3 sequence (DNA): TGTGCCAGCAGCTTAGGATTGGCCGAGACACAGGGAGAAGAAGCTTTCTTT. This sequence encodes CASSLGLAETQGEEAFF.

This sequence joins TRBV5-1 and TRBJ1-4; 7 positions agree with TRBD1. V gave up 5 bases and J gave up 3 bases; unmatched junction bases: 7. CDR1 and CDR2 from the germline V gene are SGHRS and YFSETQ. This CDR3 is built from 15 residues. The CDR3 DNA follows: TGCGCCAGCAGACACCAGGGACAGCCTAATGAAAAACTGTTTTTT. Translation gives CASRHQGQPNEKLFF.

This chain connects TRBV5-1 to TRBJ1-1; D unresolved. With 0 bases removed from V and 6 bases from J, the gap between germline ends came to 15 bases. The CDR3 runs to 15 residues. Germline V gene sequence: CDR1 SGHRS, CDR2 YFSETQ. The CDR3 DNA is TGCGCCAGCAGCTTGGCCCTCAGTGGGTCACCTGAAGCTTTCTTT. This sequence encodes CASSLALSGSPEAFF.

The genes are TRBV12-5 and TRBJ2-5; no reliable D call. The V end lost 5 bases, the J end lost 4 bases, and 11 bases lay between the germline ends. The CDR3 consists of 13 residues. Germline V lookup: CDR1 LGHNT, CDR2 FRNRAP. Written as DNA, the CDR3 is TGTGCTAGTGGTAACGCGGTCCGAGAGACCCAGTACTTC. This codes for CASGNAVRETQYF.

The chain combines TRBV25-1 with TRBJ2-1, with 11 bases lining up with TRBD2. Per the germline V gene, CDR1 is MGHDK and CDR2 is SYGVNS. Trimming removed 4 bases from V and 6 bases from J; junction bases left unmatched: 5. This CDR3 has 15 residues. The chain's CDR3 is CASSAGTSGINEQFF. CDR3 coding DNA: TGTGCCAGCAGTGCAGGGACTAGCGGTATCAATGAGCAGTTCTTC.

The J gene is TRBJ2-7, the V gene TRBV19; weak D call: TRBD1 (5 bases). V lost 3 bases to trimming and J lost 0 bases, with 12 bases between them. Germline CDR1 and CDR2: LNHDA and SQIVND (reference sequence). The CDR3 contains 15 residues. The CDR3 protein is CASSISRASSYEQYF. In DNA, the CDR3 is TGTGCCAGTAGTATTAGCAGGGCGAGCTCCTACGAGCAGTACTTC.

This clone was seen once. CDR3 amino acids: CSVEDNVRFYNEQFF. CDR3 coding DNA: TGCAGCGTTGAAGATAATGTCCGATTTTACAATGAGCAGTTCTTC. The chain carries TRBV29-1 and TRBJ2-1; D is uncertain. The CDR3 covers 15 residues. V shed 0 bases and J shed 4 bases, with 13 bases lying between them. The germline CDR1 and CDR2 sequences are SQVTM and ANQGSEA.

In this sample, this clone turned up many times. The chain links TRBV7-2 to TRBJ1-5; TRBD1 is a possible D gene (6 bases). The CDR3 has 16 residues. From germline, CDR1 is SGHTA and CDR2 FQGNSA. Between the trimmed V and J ends, which lost 1 base and 3 bases, there was a span of 13 bases. This chain's CDR3 is CASSLVGGGYNQPQHF. For the CDR3, the DNA is TGTGCCAGCAGCTTAGTGGGGGGCGGATACAATCAGCCCCAGCATTTT.

The V gene is TRBV4-1, the J gene TRBJ1-4; tentatively, D is TRBD1 (5 bases). Per the germline V gene, CDR1 is MGHRA and CDR2 is YSYEKL. Trimming took off 2 bases at V and 8 bases at J, with 18 bases between the two ends. CDR3 length equals 16 residues. In DNA, the CDR3 is TGCGCCAGCAGCCAAAGGGAAGGCCAGTGGACAGAAAAACTGTTTTTT. Its translation: CASSQREGQWTEKLFF.

This clone came up once. The V gene is TRBV11-3, the J gene TRBJ2-7; D possibly uses TRBD1 or TRBD2 (5 bases each). Germline V gene lookup returns CDR1 SGHNT and CDR2 YENEEA. The CDR3 extends over 16 amino acids. V was clipped by 4 bases and J by 1 base, with 17 bases between them. CDR3 loop: CASSSREGRRSYEQYF. The CDR3 bases are TGTGCCAGCAGCTCCCGCGAGGGGCGCAGGTCCTACGAGCAGTACTTC.

The chain has TRBV7-9 and TRBJ1-2; D remains ambiguous. V shed 5 bases and J shed 7 bases, with 11 bases lying between them. Per the germline V gene, CDR1 is SEHNR and CDR2 is FQNEAQ (reference sequence). The CDR3 length is 12 residues. The CDR3 sequence: CASSIPGFGYTF. The CDR3, as DNA: TGTGCCAGCAGCATCCCGGGGTTTGGCTACACCTTC.

The chain combines TRBV28 with TRBJ2-1; D gene unclear. Deletions cut 6 bases from V and 6 bases from J, with 9 bases between. The CDR3 totals 12 residues. Germline V gene sequence: CDR1 MDHEN, CDR2 SYDVKM. The CDR3 bases are TGTGCCAGCAGCCTAGATCTCAATGAGCAGTTCTTC. Translation: CASSLDLNEQFF.

This clone was counted between two and nine times. The chain links TRBV4-1 to TRBJ1-5; no definite D call. V shed 0 bases and J shed 8 bases, with 8 bases lying between them. The germline gives CDR1 MGHRA, CDR2 YSYEKL. CDR3 length equals 13 residues. The chain's CDR3 is CASSQDRLEPQHF. CDR3 in DNA: TGCGCCAGCAGCCAAGATCGTCTCGAGCCCCAGCATTTT.